Below, one T cell receptor (beta chain) is given with its context. The data were taken from a study of PD-L1 blockade in urothelial cancer. This CDR3 has 15 amino acids. V lost 6 bases and J 0 bases, leaving 15 bases between the germline ends. Looked up from germline, CDR1 is ENHRY and CDR2 is SYGVKD. Method: immunoSEQ multiplex PCR; TCRdb's copy keeps in-frame clones and lacks some. The sample contains some 89,000 clones, 85% to 90% of which appear only once. Time point meaning: pretreatment peripheral blood. The specimen comprised PBMCs, sampled around atezolizumab (anti-PD-L1) treatment. This chain links TRBV10-3 with TRBJ2-7, with D possibly being TRBD2 (6 bases). The sequence was obtained from a man in his 60s with urothelial cancer. The CDR3 is CAIRATVAASYEQYF. As DNA, the CDR3 is TGTGCCATCAGAGCGACGGTAGCGGCCTCCTACGAGCAGTACTTC.